Sequencing of this TCR beta chain was carried out in a study of blood T cell repertoires in COVID-19. Study overall: Acute-phase and convalescent COVID-19 samples originated in the United States, Italy and Spain. The cDNA or gDNA used as material had been derived from T cells, B-cell-depleted T cells, or PBMCs.

CDR3 length: 13 residues. With V trimmed by 8 bases and J by 8 bases, 10 bases remained unmatched. TCRdb's copy holds only in-frame clones and misses some; the assay was immunoSEQ multiplex PCR. The sample contains around 93,000 clones, approximately 82% of which appear only once. Sequencing was performed on peripheral blood. This TCR came from a man in his 60s with acute or convalescent COVID-19. The genes are TRBV12-3 or TRBV12-4 and TRBJ1-2; 8 nucleotides agree with TRBD1. The CDR3, as DNA: TGTGCCAGCCGAACCACGGGACAGGTGGGCTACACCTTC. Encoded protein: CASRTTGQVGYTF.